Detailed here is one T cell receptor (beta chain). Its antigen remains unidentified. These data belong to a study of T cell responses to AZD1222 COVID-19 vaccine. About the study: Second-dose groups at about 4 or about 12 weeks were pooled. The study's findings and limits: At baseline, just five or six AZD1222 recipients tested seropositive. Per reports, nearly half of all spike-specific TCRs target regions that are unmutated in variants. The donor group comprised mostly white British people and more females; the analysis possibly underestimated clonal diversity.

This table comes from immunoSEQ multiplex PCR, and its TCRdb copy is limited to in-frame clones, with some not included. The sample records around 90,000 clones, more than 70% being singletons. Germline trimming cut 5 bases from V and 1 base from J; bases unmatched to any gene: 16. Germline V gene data show CDR1 as MNHEY and CDR2 as SVGEGT. The CDR3 has 18 residues. Source: peripheral blood, taken on day 0 of AZD1222 vaccination. The V gene is TRBV6-2 or TRBV6-3, the J gene TRBJ2-7, with TRBD2 matching 8 bases. This sequence originates from an adult in good health. Here the CDR3 DNA reads TGTGCCAGCAGTGACCGCCCCGGGTTGCGGGGGGCTTCCTACGAGCAGTACTTC. Protein sequence: CASSDRPGLRGASYEQYF.